This TCR beta chain was sequenced in a study of blood T cell repertoires in COVID-19. In the study overall: Collection of acute and convalescent COVID-19 samples took place in the United States, Italy and Spain. Sample material is recorded as cDNA or gDNA derived from T cells, B-cell-depleted T cells, or PBMCs.

Source study methods: Counts of nucleated cells, estimated from reference gene primer amplification, were obtained. Method: immunoSEQ multiplex PCR; TCRdb's copy keeps in-frame clones and lacks some. Clone size and the V and J calls come from that table; the DNA yielded D and trimming. The sample has some 18,000 clones; roughly 93% are singletons. Germline CDR1 LNHDA, CDR2 SQIVND (reference sequence). Unmatched junction bases numbered 6, after V lost 5 bases and J lost 3 bases. The CDR3 contains 15 residues. The chain recombines TRBV19 with TRBJ1-4, with TRBD1 matching over 7 bases. The sequencing sample was made of peripheral blood. The sequence came from a human donor in a cohort sampled during active COVID-19. CDR3 region: CASSPRQGANEKLFF. CDR3 nucleotides: TGTGCCAGTAGTCCTCGACAGGGTGCTAATGAAAAACTGTTTTTT.